A single sample is the source of the 23 T cell receptor beta chains below, sequenced in a study of CXCR3-negative and CXCR3-positive naive CD8 T cells. Via 5' RACE with UMI labels, TRB cDNA libraries were prepared. TCRdb re-analyzed the 5' RACE reads; it lists each CDR3 protein once, without DNA. The data include over 95,000 distinct CDR3 sequences; the top ten clones carry about 0.35%. Points from the study as a whole: TRB CDR3s of CXCR3-positive naive cells were more hydrophobic than those of CXCR3-negative naive cells.

For these TCRs, the target antigens are not known. Sequencing was done on a sample of naive CXCR3+ CD8+ T cells from blood. Subset given: CD45RO-CCR7+CD27+CD95- naive CD8+ T cells expressing CXCR3 (TNR3+). The origin of the receptors is a human donor in good health. Some clones in this sample may be carry-over from other donors' samples.

This chain links TRBV3-1 with TRBJ2-7; TCRdb's D call, TRBD1, is unchecked because there is no DNA. CDR1 is LGHDT, CDR2 YNNKEL, per germline (reference sequence). The CDR3 is 14 amino acids. The CDR3 reads CASSRWTGNNEQYF.

The chain joins TRBV3-1 to TRBJ2-6; the TCRdb D gene call, TRBD2, has no DNA to confirm it. Per germline, CDR1 LGHDT and CDR2 YNNKEL (reference sequence). There are 17 residues in the CDR3. The CDR3 spells CASSQGTSSSGANVLTF. The whole variable domain, remainder taken from reference TRBV3-1 and TRBJ2-6, is DTAVSQTPKYLVTQMGNDKSIKCEQNLGHDTMYWYKQDSKKFLKIMFSYNNKELIINETVPNRFSPKSPDKAHLNLHINSLELGDSAVYFCASSQGTSSSGANVLTFGAGSRLTVL.

The V and J genes are TRBV9 and TRBJ2-1; the TCRdb D gene call, TRBD2, has no DNA to confirm it. This CDR3 has 16 amino acids. Germline V lookup: CDR1 SGDLS, CDR2 YYNGEE. The CDR3 loop is CASSLTLAGSYNEQFF.

The chain employs TRBV2 and TRBJ2-2. This CDR3 region has 16 residues. Germline V gives CDR1 SNHLY, CDR2 FYNNEI. CDR3 protein: CASSDGLITITGELFF.

CDR3 region: CASTLLSSNQPQHF. The V call is TRBV12-3 or TRBV12-4, the J call TRBJ1-5. The CDR3 spans 14 residues.

The V call is TRBV27, the J call TRBJ1-1. CDR3 length: 13 amino acids. The germline gives CDR1 MNHEY, CDR2 SMNVEV (reference sequence). CDR3 amino acids: CASSLGLDTEAFF.

The V call is TRBV4-3, the J call TRBJ2-1; TCRdb outputs TRBD2, but without DNA this stays unchecked. The V gene's germline CDR1 is LGHNA and CDR2 YSLEER. The CDR3 length is 18 residues. The CDR3 sequence is CASSRRLAGGLGVDEQFF.

V and J are TRBV15 and TRBJ2-4; TCRdb returns TRBD1, unconfirmable since there is no DNA. Germline V CDR1 and CDR2: LNHNV, YYDKDF (reference sequence). This CDR3 is built from 14 residues. The CDR3 region is CATSRDQTANIQYF.

The chain has TRBV20-1 and TRBJ2-1; TCRdb designates TRBD1, a call that cannot be tested without DNA. CDR3 size: 15 residues. The germline V gene encodes CDR1 DFQATT and CDR2 SNEGSKA (reference sequence). Here the CDR3 reads CSAYLRDITYNEQFF.

The chain is built from TRBV29-1 and TRBJ2-7; TCRdb indicates TRBD1, and absent DNA this call remains unverified. The CDR3 spans 13 residues. CDR1 and CDR2 (germline): SQVTM, ANQGSEA. The CDR3: CSVDGTGSYEQYF.

This chain uses TRBV20-1 with TRBJ2-4. There are 13 residues in the CDR3. Germline loops: CDR1 DFQATT, CDR2 SNEGSKA (reference sequence). The CDR3 loop is CSAREGLSNIQYF.

The rearrangement uses TRBV21-1 and TRBJ2-7. TRBV21-1 is designated a pseudogene. The CDR3 length is 13 residues. The CDR3 is CASSRLKIYEQYF.

This rearrangement joins TRBV27 to TRBJ2-7; TCRdb's D gene call, TRBD2, goes unchecked for lack of DNA. CDR3 length: 14 amino acids. In germline, CDR1 is MNHEY, CDR2 SMNVEV (reference sequence). This CDR3 reads CASSLGGNGNEQYF.

The chain links TRBV7-9 to TRBJ2-5; the TCRdb D gene call, TRBD2, has no DNA to confirm it. This CDR3 contains 12 residues. CDR1 is SEHNR and CDR2 is FQNEAQ in the germline V gene (reference sequence). CDR3 in amino acids: CASTWEGETQYF.

The chain couples TRBV10-3 to TRBJ2-1; with no DNA, the TCRdb D assignment of TRBD1 cannot be verified. CDR1 is ENHRY, CDR2 SYGVKD, per germline. The CDR3 totals 13 residues. CDR3: CAIGQSTGNEQFF.

The CDR3 loop reads CSVEGGTGYYEQYF. The rearrangement links TRBV29-1 to TRBJ2-7; TCRdb reports TRBD1, a call that lacks DNA to check it against. From germline, CDR1 is SQVTM and CDR2 ANQGSEA. CDR3 length: 14 amino acids.

The chain is built from TRBV20-1 and TRBJ2-6. The CDR3 is made up of 16 amino acids. Per germline, CDR1 DFQATT and CDR2 SNEGSKA (reference sequence). This CDR3 is CSASDRAVSGANVLTF.

The V gene is TRBV27, the J gene TRBJ2-7; the TCRdb D gene call, TRBD1, has no DNA to confirm it. Germline-derived CDR1 and CDR2 are MNHEY and SMNVEV (reference sequence). The CDR3 loop spans 15 amino acids. CDR3 in amino acids: CASSPRGQGSYEQYF.

This chain joins TRBV7-3 and TRBJ1-1; the TCRdb D gene call, TRBD1, has no DNA to confirm it. Germline V gene lookup returns CDR1 SGHTA and CDR2 FQGTGA. The CDR3 totals 13 residues. Here the CDR3 reads CASSLLSGAEAFF.

The rearrangement uses TRBV4-3 and TRBJ2-1; with no DNA, the TCRdb D assignment of TRBD2 cannot be verified. Germline assignment: CDR1 LGHNA and CDR2 YSLEER. CDR3 length equals 16 residues. CDR3 sequence reads: CASSQDAWGGAGEQFF.

The chain employs TRBV10-3 and TRBJ2-7; the TCRdb call, TRBD1, lacks DNA for checking. The V gene's germline CDR1 is ENHRY and CDR2 SYGVKD. This CDR3 has 11 amino acids. The CDR3 protein is CATSNRGEQYF.

The V gene is TRBV29-1, the J gene TRBJ2-1; there is no DNA to check the TCRdb D call of TRBD1. The CDR3 is 11 residues long. Germline assignment: CDR1 SQVTM and CDR2 ANQGSEA. The chain's CDR3 is CSVNQGYEQFF.

This rearrangement joins TRBV19 to TRBJ2-1; TCRdb outputs TRBD1, but without DNA this stays unchecked. This CDR3 has 16 amino acids. Germline CDR1 and CDR2: LNHDA and SQIVND (reference sequence). The chain's CDR3 is CASSPGQGGVDNEQFF.